This record looks at one T cell receptor (beta chain) sequence and its context. The data stem from a study of PD-1 blockade in classical Hodgkin lymphoma. Time point in this sample: cycle 4 day 1 (C4D1), after about 6 weeks of nivolumab. Autologous stem cell transplantation was followed by relapse in every patient, and brentuximab vedotin exposure varied. CD4+ T cells were purified from thawed PBMCs by magnetic negative selection. The germline V gene has CDR1 LNHDA and CDR2 SQIVND (reference sequence). Trimming shortened V by 10 bases and J by 6 bases, and 9 bases separated the two germline ends. The CDR3 sequence is 11 residues long. Measured with immunoSEQ multiplex PCR; TCRdb has only the in-frame clones, and not every one. The data show 15,000 to 20,000 clones, about 75% seen once.

The specimen comprised CD4+ T cells from blood, sampled before the fourth cycle of nivolumab. The gene calls are TRBV19 and TRBJ2-2; D uncertain. The receptor comes from a human donor with classical Hodgkin lymphoma. The CDR3 DNA follows: TGTGCCACCTGGGGTGCCGGGGAGCTGTTTTTT. This sequence encodes CATWGAGELFF.